The 21 T cell receptor beta chains presented below share a single source sample, sequenced in a study of fetal regulatory T cell absence and autoimmunity. Sequencing was performed with immunoSEQ multiplex PCR; in TCRdb, only in-frame clones are kept and a portion is missing. Among 95,000 to 100,000 clones listed, roughly 78% were seen once. The sequenced sample consisted of pancreas tissue. Receptors originate from a male donor with IPEX syndrome.

This clone was counted between two and nine times. The rearrangement links TRBV5-6 to TRBJ2-7, with TRBD1 matching 9 bases. CDR3 length equals 14 residues. Germline V gene data show CDR1 as SGHDT and CDR2 as YYEEEE. Unmatched junction bases numbered 5, after V lost 4 bases and J lost 3 bases. CDR3 sequence (DNA): TGTGCCAGCAGCGTGGGACAGGGCCTCTACGAGCAGTACTTC. Its translation: CASSVGQGLYEQYF. The full variable domain, completed using reference TRBV5-6 and TRBJ2-7, is DAGVTQSPTHLIKTRGQQVTLRCSPKSGHDTVSWYQQALGQGPQFIFQYYEEEERQRGNFPDRFSGHQFPNYSSELNVNALLLGDSALYLCASSVGQGLYEQYFGPGTRLTVT.

This clone was observed a single time. V and J are TRBV29-1 and TRBJ2-5; the D call may be TRBD1 or TRBD2 (5 bases each). CDR3 length equals 14 residues. Trimming pared 3 bases from V and 4 bases from J, leaving 15 bases between. CDR1 SQVTM and CDR2 ANQGSEA come from the germline V gene. Here the CDR3 DNA reads TGCAGCGTTGACCCTTCGGGGCCCAGAGAGACCCAGTACTTC. It codes for CSVDPSGPRETQYF.

V and J are TRBV9 and TRBJ1-1, with D maybe TRBD1 (5 bases). Trimming took 6 bases from V and 4 from J, leaving 10 bases between them. There are 12 residues in the CDR3. Germline assignment: CDR1 SGDLS and CDR2 YYNGEE. The CDR3 region has the DNA TGTGCCAGCAATCAGGGAGGCACTGAAGCTTTCTTT. As protein: CASNQGGTEAFF.

This sequence joins TRBV27 and TRBJ2-1; 10 positions match TRBD2. In germline, CDR1 is MNHEY, CDR2 SMNVEV (reference sequence). V shed 6 bases and J 3 bases; nucleotides not matched to a gene: 5. The CDR3 extends over 15 amino acids. The CDR3 sequence is CASSPGTSDYNEQFF. In DNA, the CDR3 is TGTGCCAGCAGCCCCGGGACTAGCGACTACAATGAGCAGTTCTTC.

The CDR3 coding sequence is TGCGCCAGCAGCCAAGATCCTAGCGGCTACAACACAGATACGCAGTATTTT. Translated, it gives CASSQDPSGYNTDTQYF. The chain couples TRBV4-1 to TRBJ2-3; 7 bases map to TRBD2. Unmatched junction bases numbered 8, after V lost 0 bases and J lost 2 bases. CDR1 and CDR2 from the germline V gene are MGHRA and YSYEKL. The CDR3 sequence is 17 residues long.

This clone was counted between two and nine times. The same CDR3 is also encoded by other DNA sequences in this sample. The chain is built from TRBV30 and TRBJ2-7; D possibly corresponds to TRBD1 (6 bases). Trimming stripped 0 bases from V and 6 bases from J, with 6 bases between. The CDR3 sequence is 11 residues long. Germline-derived CDR1 and CDR2 are GTSNPN and SVGIG (reference sequence). CDR3 sequence reads: CAWSVQGEQYF. For the CDR3, the DNA is TGTGCCTGGAGTGTACAGGGCGAGCAGTACTTC. Full variable domain (outside the CDR3, taken from reference TRBV30 and TRBJ2-7): SQTIHQWPATLVQPVGSPLSLECTVEGTSNPNLYWYRQAAGRGLQLLFYSVGIGQISSEVPQNLSASRPQDRQFILSSKKLLLSDSGFYLCAWSVQGEQYFGPGTRLTVT.

The CDR3 DNA is TGTGCCAGCAAGGGACGGATAATAATCCAGCAGTACTTC. It specifies CASKGRIIIQQYF. V is TRBV21-1 and J is TRBJ2-7. TRBV21-1 is a pseudogene locus. The CDR3 runs 13 residues.

This clone has a handful of counts. This chain uses TRBV7-2 with TRBJ1-1; 8 nucleotides align to TRBD1. Trimming at V came to 2 bases and at J to 11 bases, leaving 4 bases not matched to a gene. The CDR3 has 12 residues. CDR1 SGHTA and CDR2 FQGNSA come from the germline V gene. In DNA form, the CDR3 reads TGTGCCAGCAGCTTATCAGGGGGCGTTGCTTTCTTT. Residues: CASSLSGGVAFF.

V and J are TRBV7-9 and TRBJ2-7; D remains unclear. This CDR3 is built from 12 residues. Germline CDR1 reads SEHNR; CDR2 reads FQNEAQ (reference sequence). The germline V and J ends were trimmed by 5 bases and 0 bases, with 5 bases remaining between them. CDR3 residues: CASSESSYEQYF. For the CDR3, the DNA is TGTGCCAGCAGCGAAAGCTCCTACGAGCAGTACTTC.

The chain employs TRBV10-3 and TRBJ2-7; TRBD1 is a possible D gene (5 bases). CDR3 length: 15 residues. Germline CDR1 reads ENHRY; CDR2 reads SYGVKD. V gave up 2 bases and J gave up 2 bases, with 13 bases separating them. CDR3 DNA sequence: TGTGCCATCAGTGAGAGGGCAGGGCTCCCCTACGAGCAGTACTTC. This translates into CAISERAGLPYEQYF.

This clone has at least ten counts. The chain combines TRBV5-1 with TRBJ1-5; a possible D gene is TRBD1 (6 bases). Trimming cost V 3 bases and J 3 bases, with 10 bases left between them. This CDR3 is built from 14 residues. Germline V CDR1 and CDR2: SGHRS, YFSETQ. In DNA form, the CDR3 reads TGCGCCAGCAGCTGGGGGGCCGACAATCAGCCCCAGCATTTT. It translates to CASSWGADNQPQHF.

The J gene is TRBJ2-7, the V gene TRBV6-5; tentative D call: TRBD2 (5 bases). CDR1 is MNHEY, CDR2 SVGAGI, per germline. Trimming took 10 bases from V and 0 from J, leaving 7 bases between them. This CDR3 has 11 residues. CDR3 amino acids: CATRDSYEQYF. For the CDR3, the DNA is TGTGCCACCCGGGACTCCTACGAGCAGTACTTC.

This clone has just a few counts. The rearrangement links TRBV5-4 to TRBJ2-2, with D perhaps TRBD1 (5 bases). V was trimmed by 0 bases and J by 2 bases, leaving 8 bases between them. The germline V gene has CDR1 SGHNT and CDR2 YYREEE (reference sequence). The CDR3 length is 15 residues. The CDR3 spells CASSLARANTGELFF. DNA of the CDR3: TGTGCCAGCAGCTTGGCCAGGGCTAACACCGGGGAGCTGTTTTTT.

This chain uses TRBV10-2 with TRBJ2-5, with D hard to call. V was shortened by 2 bases and J by 4 bases, with 8 bases between the two germline ends. The CDR3 extends over 13 amino acids. Germline assignment: CDR1 WSHSY and CDR2 SAAADI. CDR3 loop: CASSEIWRETQYF. The DNA of the CDR3 is TGCGCCAGCAGTGAGATCTGGCGAGAGACCCAGTACTTC.

This rearrangement joins TRBV6-6 to TRBJ1-3; D remains unclear. This CDR3 comprises 15 residues. V shed 2 bases and J shed 3 bases, with 11 bases lying between them. Germline lookup yields CDR1 MNHNY and CDR2 SVGAGI (reference sequence). CDR3 region: CASSYLSPGGNTIYF. The CDR3 DNA is TGTGCCAGCAGTTACCTGTCCCCTGGTGGAAACACCATATATTTT.

The chain recombines TRBV30 with TRBJ2-1; 13 bases match TRBD2. Germline V gives CDR1 GTSNPN, CDR2 SVGIG (reference sequence). The CDR3 is 14 amino acids. With V trimmed by 2 bases and J by 6 bases, 1 base remained unmatched. The CDR3 nucleotides are TGTGCCTGGAGTTGGACTAGCGGGAGCAATGAGCAGTTCTTC. Translation: CAWSWTSGSNEQFF.

The chain combines TRBV4-3 with TRBJ2-3; no clear D gene. Germline lookup yields CDR1 LGHNA and CDR2 YSLEER. CDR3 length equals 16 residues. The V gene lost 4 bases and the J gene lost 0 bases, with 14 bases spanning the gap. Here the CDR3 DNA reads TGCGCCAGCAGCCGAGCCCCATCCCTTAGCACAGATACGCAGTATTTT. Translation gives CASSRAPSLSTDTQYF.

The rearrangement links TRBV4-2 to TRBJ2-1, with 11 bases identical to TRBD2. Trimming cost V 1 base and J 7 bases; bases outside gene matches: 6. CDR1 is LGHNA and CDR2 is YNFKEQ in the germline V gene. The length of the CDR3 is 16 residues. The CDR3 loop is CASSQVAGGPPNEQFF. The CDR3 nucleotides read TGTGCCAGCAGCCAAGTAGCGGGAGGGCCCCCTAATGAGCAGTTCTTC.

The rearrangement joins TRBV5-1 to TRBJ2-3; 8 positions agree with TRBD2. This CDR3 comprises 14 residues. In germline, CDR1 is SGHRS, CDR2 YFSETQ. After removal of 4 bases from V and 2 bases from J, the junction contained 3 bases not matched to a gene. The DNA of the CDR3 is TGCGCCAGCAGCCGGGGGGGACTCACAGATACGCAGTATTTT. Translating it yields CASSRGGLTDTQYF. Full variable domain (outside the CDR3, taken from reference TRBV5-1 and TRBJ2-3): KAGVTQTPRYLIKTRGQQVTLSCSPISGHRSVSWYQQTPGQGLQFLFEYFSETQRNKGNFPGRFSGRQFSNSRSEMNVSTLELGDSALYLCASSRGGLTDTQYFGPGTRLTVL.

This chain joins TRBV27 and TRBJ1-2; 8 nucleotides match TRBD1. Germline V gives CDR1 MNHEY, CDR2 SMNVEV (reference sequence). This CDR3 has 14 amino acids. Losses at the gene ends were 6 bases for V and 4 bases for J; bases not matched to a gene: 7. CDR3 DNA: TGTGCCAGCAGGACAGGGGTTGGAAGCTATGGCTACACCTTC. It encodes CASRTGVGSYGYTF.

This clone showed up just once. The chain employs TRBV7-6 and TRBJ2-3, with 7 bases aligning to TRBD1. CDR1 is SGHVS, CDR2 FNYEAQ, per germline. The CDR3 has 14 amino acids. V shed 2 bases and J 8 bases; nucleotides not matched to a gene: 7. The CDR3 reads CASSLLYRGATQYF. CDR3 in DNA: TGTGCCAGCAGCTTATTATACAGGGGAGCTACGCAGTATTTT.